This entry is about one T cell receptor beta chain. These data are taken from a study of blood T cell repertoires in COVID-19. For the study at large: T cells, B-cell-depleted T cells, or PBMCs supplied cDNA or gDNA.

Per the authors' pipeline: Cell counts per sample came from amplifying reference gene primers. Some clones are missing from TCRdb's copy, which holds only in-frame ones; the method was immunoSEQ multiplex PCR. The V and J calls and clone size are taken from that table; D and trimming were inferred from the DNA. The sample lists 200,000 to 250,000 clones; 70% to 85% were seen once. Donors were grouped by their self-reported clinical history. The study counted Cohort 3 donors as recovered given two negative PCRs, clearance, or symptom resolution. Deletions cut 0 bases from V and 8 bases from J, with 11 bases between. Germline lookup yields CDR1 SGDLS and CDR2 YYNGEE. This CDR3 is 13 amino acids long.

The source of this sequence is a man between 60 and 70 years old who had recovered from COVID-19. The sample consisted of PBMCs or T cells enriched from blood (not recorded which). The genes are TRBV9 and TRBJ1-2; D remains unclear. CDR3 residues: CASSVVEGLGYTF. The DNA for the CDR3 is TGTGCCAGCAGCGTAGTAGAGGGATTAGGCTACACCTTC. The full variable domain, in which reference TRBV9 and TRBJ1-2 provide the parts outside the CDR3, is DSGVTQTPKHLITATGQRVTLRCSPRSGDLSVYWYQQSLDQGLQFLIQYYNGEERAKGNILERFSAQQFPDLHSELNLSSLELGDSALYFCASSVVEGLGYTFGSGTRLTVV.